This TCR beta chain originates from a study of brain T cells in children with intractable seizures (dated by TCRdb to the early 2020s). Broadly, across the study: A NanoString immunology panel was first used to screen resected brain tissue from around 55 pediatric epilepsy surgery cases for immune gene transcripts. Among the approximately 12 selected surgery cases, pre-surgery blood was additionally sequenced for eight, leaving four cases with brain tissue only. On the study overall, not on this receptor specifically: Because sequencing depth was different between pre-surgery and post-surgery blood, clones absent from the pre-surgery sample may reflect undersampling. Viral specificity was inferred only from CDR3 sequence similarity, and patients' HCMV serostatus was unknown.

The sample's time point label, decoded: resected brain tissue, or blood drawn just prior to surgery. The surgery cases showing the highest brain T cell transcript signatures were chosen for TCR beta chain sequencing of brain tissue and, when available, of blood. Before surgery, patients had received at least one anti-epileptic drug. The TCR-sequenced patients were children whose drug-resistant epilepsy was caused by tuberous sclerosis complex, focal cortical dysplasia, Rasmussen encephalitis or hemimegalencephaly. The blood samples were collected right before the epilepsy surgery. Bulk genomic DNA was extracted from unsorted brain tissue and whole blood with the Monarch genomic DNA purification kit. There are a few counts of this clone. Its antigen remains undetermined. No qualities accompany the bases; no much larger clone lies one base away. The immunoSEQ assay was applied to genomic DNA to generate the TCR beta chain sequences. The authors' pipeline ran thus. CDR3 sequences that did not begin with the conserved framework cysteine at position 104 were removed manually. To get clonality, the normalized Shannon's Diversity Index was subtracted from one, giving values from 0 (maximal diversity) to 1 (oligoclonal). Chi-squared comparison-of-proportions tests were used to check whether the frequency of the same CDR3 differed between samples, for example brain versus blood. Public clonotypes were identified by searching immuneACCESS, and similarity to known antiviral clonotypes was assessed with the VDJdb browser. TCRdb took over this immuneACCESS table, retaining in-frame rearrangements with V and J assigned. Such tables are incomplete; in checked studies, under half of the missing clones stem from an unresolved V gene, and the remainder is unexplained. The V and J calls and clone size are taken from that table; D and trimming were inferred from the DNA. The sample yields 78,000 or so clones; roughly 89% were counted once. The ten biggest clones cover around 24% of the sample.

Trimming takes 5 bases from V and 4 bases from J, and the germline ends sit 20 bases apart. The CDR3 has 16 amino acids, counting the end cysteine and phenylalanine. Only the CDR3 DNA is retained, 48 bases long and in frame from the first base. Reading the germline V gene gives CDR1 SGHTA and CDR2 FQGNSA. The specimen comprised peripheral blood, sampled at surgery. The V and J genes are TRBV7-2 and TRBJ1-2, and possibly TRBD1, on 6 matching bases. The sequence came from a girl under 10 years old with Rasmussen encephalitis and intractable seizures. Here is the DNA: TGTGCCAGCAGCCAGGGGAGACAGCAAGTCGGCTATGGCTACACCTTC. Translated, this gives CASSQGRQQVGYGYTF.